These 25 T cell receptor beta chains were all obtained from the same sample, sequenced in a study of metastatic and nonmetastatic thyroid tumors. Thyroid surgery was performed in patients who had received no treatment beforehand. With MiXCR, TCRdb reprocessed the PCR reads. In the table there are 15,000 to 20,000 clones, roughly 36% of which are singletons. Source material: tumor tissue. Receptor source: a male donor with papillary thyroid cancer or a benign thyroid nodule (not recorded which). Some clones in this sample may be carry-over from other donors' samples.

This clone is termed medium-sized. The chain recombines TRBV4-1 with TRBJ2-2; a weak D match, TRBD2 (5 bases). This CDR3 contains 16 residues. Looked up from germline, CDR1 is MGHRA and CDR2 is YSYEKL. V was trimmed by 3 bases and J by 4 bases, leaving 15 bases between them. CDR3 sequence (DNA): TGCGCCAGCAGCCATTACGGGGTCGCGGGCACCGGGGAGCTGTTTTTT. Protein: CASSHYGVAGTGELFF.

The J gene is TRBJ2-7, the V gene TRBV12-3 or TRBV12-4; maybe TRBD1 (6 bases). The V gene lost 2 bases and the J gene lost 3 bases, with 20 bases spanning the gap. This CDR3 comprises 17 residues. The CDR3 is CASSLRGVGRGFYEQYF. The DNA of the CDR3 is TGTGCCAGCAGTTTACGCGGCGTTGGTAGGGGGTTCTACGAGCAGTACTTC.

This clone turned up a few times. V and J are TRBV11-3 and TRBJ1-1; TRBD1 aligns across 9 bases. The CDR3 extends over 14 amino acids. CDR1 SGHNT and CDR2 YENEEA come from the germline V gene. Germline trimming cut 2 bases from V and 5 bases from J; bases unmatched to any gene: 3. The CDR3 sequence is CASSLTGQGTEAFF. The CDR3 DNA is TGTGCCAGCAGCTTAACTGGACAGGGGACTGAAGCTTTCTTT.

This clone was picked up a small number of times. Here the CDR3 DNA reads TGTGCCAGCAGTCCCCAGGTGCAGGGTGGCGAGCAGTACTTC. Its translation: CASSPQVQGGEQYF. The V gene is TRBV12-3 or TRBV12-4, the J gene TRBJ2-7; a possible D gene is TRBD1 (5 bases). The V end was cut by 5 bases, the J end by 6 bases, with 17 bases between. There are 14 residues in the CDR3.

With respect to this clone: The conserved closing phenylalanine or tryptophan is absent in this CDR3, likely reflecting a read error. The rearrangement uses TRBV19 and TRBJ1-6; D is unresolved. CDR3 length: 14 residues. The V end was cut by 0 bases, the J end by 5 bases, with 5 bases between. Germline CDR1 and CDR2: LNHDA and SQIVND (reference sequence). The CDR3 DNA reads as TGTGCCAGTAGTATAGAAGGACATAATTCACCCCTCCACTAT. It codes for CASSIEGHNSPLHY.

This clone was seen repeatedly, ten times or more. The J gene is TRBJ1-6, the V gene TRBV7-2; D not certain. The V and J ends lost 2 bases and 8 bases respectively, with 13 bases between them. The CDR3 loop spans 15 amino acids. The germline V gene encodes CDR1 SGHTA and CDR2 FQGNSA. The CDR3 DNA follows: TGTGCCAGCAGCTTAACGGCAGGTGCAGATTCACCCCTCCACTTT. Protein product: CASSLTAGADSPLHF. Supplemented by reference TRBV7-2 and TRBJ1-6, the full variable domain reads GAGVSQSPSNKVTEKGKDVELRCDPISGHTALYWYRQSLGQGLEFLIYFQGNSAPDKSGLPSDRFSAERTGGSVSTLTIQRTQQEDSAVYLCASSLTAGADSPLHFGNGTRLTVT.

The CDR3 reads CASSQRPGLVGGPGDTQYF. The CDR3 DNA reads as TGTGCCAGCAGCCAGAGACCGGGACTAGTGGGAGGGCCGGGAGATACGCAGTATTTT. This chain connects TRBV7-1 to TRBJ2-3; 8 bases agree with TRBD2. TRBV7-1 is known as an ORF, though its function is uncertain. The CDR3 consists of 19 residues. The V and J ends lost 5 bases and 5 bases, in that order; junction bases with no gene match: 21.

This clone was seen at least ten times. CDR3 amino acids: CASSQDHGSSNEKLFF. CDR3 coding DNA: TGCGCCAGCAGCCAAGATCACGGTTCCTCCAATGAAAAACTGTTTTTT. The chain links TRBV4-1 to TRBJ1-4; D is unclear. The CDR3 has 16 residues. Trimming took off 0 bases at V and 5 bases at J, with 13 bases between the two ends. CDR1 and CDR2 from the germline V gene are MGHRA and YSYEKL.

This clone appeared many times. The chain joins TRBV5-6 to TRBJ2-7, with D uncertain. In germline, CDR1 is SGHDT, CDR2 YYEEEE. The CDR3 spans 12 residues. Between the trimmed V and J ends, which lost 0 bases and 6 bases, there was a span of 7 bases. CDR3: CASSLVMGEQYF. In nucleotides, the CDR3 is TGTGCCAGCAGCTTGGTTATGGGCGAGCAGTACTTC.

The chain couples TRBV28 to TRBJ1-1, with D uncertain. Between the trimmed V and J ends, which lost 1 base and 1 base, there was a span of 4 bases. The CDR3 is 13 amino acids. Germline CDR1 is MDHEN and CDR2 is SYDVKM. CDR3 residues: CASSLSGNTEAFF. The CDR3 nucleotides read TGTGCCAGCAGTTTATCAGGGAACACTGAAGCTTTCTTT.

The genes are TRBV20-1 and TRBJ2-1, with D uncertain. V gave up 6 bases and J gave up 0 bases, with 15 bases separating them. Germline assignment: CDR1 DFQATT and CDR2 SNEGSKA (reference sequence). The CDR3 loop spans 15 amino acids. In DNA, the CDR3 is TGCAGTGCGAGGTGTAGCTCTAGCTCCTACAATGAGCAGTTCTTC. Protein sequence: CSARCSSSSYNEQFF.

The V gene is TRBV6-2 or TRBV6-3, the J gene TRBJ2-1, with a weak D call TRBD1 (6 bases). V gave up 4 bases and J gave up 4 bases, with 11 bases separating them. CDR3 length equals 14 residues. Germline loops: CDR1 MNHEY, CDR2 SVGEGT. The CDR3 nucleotides read TGTGCCAGCAGTTCCGAGACAGGATACAATGAGCAGTTCTTC. It translates to CASSSETGYNEQFF.

As concerns this clone: A much larger clone is a single base away; this may be a read error. The J gene is TRBJ2-7, the V gene TRBV6-1; 11 bases fit TRBD2. Germline CDR1 is MNHNS and CDR2 is SASEGT. The CDR3 extends over 14 amino acids. The CDR3 bases are TGTGCCGGCAGTGAACTAGCGGGAGAATTCGAGCAGTACTTC. It is translated as CAGSELAGEFEQYF.

The chain links TRBV6-5 to TRBJ1-1; the match to TRBD1 covers 7 bases. The junction had 4 bases not matched to a gene; V was cut back by 4 bases and J by 11 bases. Germline assignment: CDR1 MNHEY and CDR2 SVGAGI. The CDR3 has 11 residues. CDR3 amino acids: CASSFPGQAFF. The DNA of the CDR3 is TGTGCCAGCAGTTTCCCGGGACAGGCTTTCTTT.

Concerning this clone itself: Relative to the germline gene, one junction end is altered; a read error may explain this. This sample also contains other DNA sequences that code for the same CDR3. The V call is TRBV5-1, the J call TRBJ1-2; D is uncertain. The CDR3 is 13 residues long. CDR1 is SGHRS and CDR2 is YFSETQ in the germline V gene. The CDR3 region is CASSSGIRYGYTF. The DNA of the CDR3 is TGCGCCAGCAGCTCGGGGATCCGCTATGGATACACCTTC.

This clone was seen ten or more times. This may arise from a read error, as a much more abundant clone is one base away. V usage is TRBV2 and J usage is TRBJ2-1; 9 bases are shared with TRBD1. This CDR3 region has 15 residues. Germline values: CDR1 SNHLY, CDR2 FYNNEI. The CDR3 reads CTSSNDRGAYNEQFF. CDR3 coding DNA: TGTACCAGCAGTAACGACAGGGGGGCCTACAATGAGCAGTTCTTC.

This clone was counted a few times. V is TRBV6-1 and J is TRBJ2-7; 10 positions match TRBD1. The trim removed 5 bases at V and 1 base at J, leaving 5 bases unmatched. Germline CDR1 MNHNS, CDR2 SASEGT. This CDR3 has 15 amino acids. CDR3 in DNA: TGTGCCAGCAGTCAAGGGGGACAGGGGTCCTACGAGCAGTACTTC. Amino acid sequence: CASSQGGQGSYEQYF.

This clone was counted many times. The gene calls are TRBV5-1 and TRBJ2-3, with TRBD1 identical over 7 bases. The trim removed 7 bases at V and 3 bases at J, leaving 11 bases unmatched. The CDR3 sequence is 15 residues long. Germline-derived CDR1 and CDR2 are SGHRS and YFSETQ. The CDR3 DNA follows: TGCGCCAGCTCTACAGGGGTCGTGAGTACAGATACGCAGTATTTT. Translated, it gives CASSTGVVSTDTQYF.

V and J are TRBV20-1 and TRBJ1-6, with D possibly TRBD1 on 5 matching bases. The CDR3 has 14 amino acids. Germline CDR1 DFQATT, CDR2 SNEGSKA (reference sequence). The V gene lost 4 bases and the J gene lost 6 bases, with 13 bases spanning the gap. CDR3 sequence (DNA): TGCAGTGCTATAACCGGGACTGCTAATTCACCCCTCCACTTT. Protein: CSAITGTANSPLHF.

This clone appeared many times. The chain uses TRBV29-1 and TRBJ1-1; no definite D call. The V gene's germline CDR1 is SQVTM and CDR2 ANQGSEA. V was clipped by 5 bases and J by 1 base, with 8 bases between them. This CDR3 has 12 residues. The CDR3 loop reads CSVQDGNTEAFF. The CDR3 bases are TGCAGCGTTCAGGATGGGAACACTGAAGCTTTCTTT.

This clone came up once. V and J are TRBV5-8 and TRBJ1-2; tentatively, D is TRBD1 (5 bases). CDR1 and CDR2 from the germline V gene are SGHTS and YDEGEE. The V gene lost 3 bases and the J gene lost 3 bases, with 15 bases spanning the gap. The CDR3 sequence is 15 residues long. CDR3 nucleotide sequence: TGTGCCAGCAGCTACGGACTCAGGGCAGACTATGGCTACACCTTC. It encodes CASSYGLRADYGYTF.

On this clone itself: Germline and junction disagree at one end, which may indicate a read error. The chain uses TRBV20-1 and TRBJ2-2, with D possibly TRBD2 on 7 matching bases. This CDR3 has 15 residues. Germline loops: CDR1 DFQATT, CDR2 SNEGSKA (reference sequence). The DNA for the CDR3 is TGCAGTGCCCGAGGGGGGGGCGCGGACACCTGGGAGCTGTTTTTT. It encodes CSARGGGADTWELFF.

V is TRBV2 and J is TRBJ2-7, with 8 bases that match TRBD1. CDR3 length equals 16 residues. The junction had 4 bases not matched to a gene; V was cut back by 0 bases and J by 0 bases. CDR1 SNHLY and CDR2 FYNNEI come from the germline V gene. This chain's CDR3 is CASSEAVTGGSYEQYF. The CDR3 DNA follows: TGTGCCAGCAGTGAAGCGGTAACAGGGGGCTCCTACGAGCAGTACTTC. The full variable domain, with the rest looked up from reference TRBV2 and TRBJ2-7, is EPEVTQTPSHQVTQMGQEVILRCVPISNHLYFYWYRQILGQKVEFLVSFYNNEISEKSEIFDDQFSVERPDGSNFTLKIRSTKLEDSAMYFCASSEAVTGGSYEQYFGPGTRLTVT.

This clone was counted ten times or more. The chain joins TRBV5-4 to TRBJ2-4; 9 bases line up with TRBD1. Germline V gene data show CDR1 as SGHNT and CDR2 as YYREEE (reference sequence). With 4 bases clipped from V and 0 bases from J, the junction kept 5 bases outside the gene matches. The CDR3 has 16 residues. The CDR3 DNA follows: TGTGCCAGCAGCCCGGACAGGGGAGAAGCCAAAAACATTCAGTACTTC. Translating gives CASSPDRGEAKNIQYF.

This clone was found many times. The chain links TRBV7-8 to TRBJ2-1; D gene ambiguous. Trimming took off 8 bases at V and 12 bases at J, with 11 bases between the two ends. This CDR3 has 10 amino acids. CDR1 SGHVS and CDR2 FQNEAQ come from the germline V gene. This CDR3 reads CASGRLLQFF. The CDR3 nucleotides are TGTGCCAGCGGCCGGCTGCTGCAGTTCTTC.